Sequencing of this T cell receptor (beta chain) was carried out in a study of blood T cell repertoires in COVID-19. Study-level background: From the United States, Italy and Spain came samples of acute and convalescent COVID-19.

How the authors handled the data: Nucleated cell counts were estimated from reference gene primer amplification. Sequenced by immunoSEQ multiplex PCR; TCRdb stores in-frame clones only, minus some. The V and J calls and clone size come from that table; D and trimming were worked out from the DNA. The sample gives 110,000 or so clones, less than 85% of which show up once; about 13% is in the top ten. Trimming cost V 2 bases and J 8 bases; bases outside gene matches: 14. This CDR3 has 16 amino acids. CDR1 GTSNPN and CDR2 SVGIG come from the germline V gene (reference sequence). The sequence came from a human donor in a cohort sampled during active COVID-19. The chain links TRBV30 to TRBJ2-1, with 8 bases identical to TRBD2. The specimen sequenced was peripheral blood. The CDR3 sequence: CAWSTPQRGFTDEQFF. The DNA of the CDR3 is TGTGCCTGGAGTACCCCCCAGCGGGGGTTCACGGATGAGCAGTTCTTC.